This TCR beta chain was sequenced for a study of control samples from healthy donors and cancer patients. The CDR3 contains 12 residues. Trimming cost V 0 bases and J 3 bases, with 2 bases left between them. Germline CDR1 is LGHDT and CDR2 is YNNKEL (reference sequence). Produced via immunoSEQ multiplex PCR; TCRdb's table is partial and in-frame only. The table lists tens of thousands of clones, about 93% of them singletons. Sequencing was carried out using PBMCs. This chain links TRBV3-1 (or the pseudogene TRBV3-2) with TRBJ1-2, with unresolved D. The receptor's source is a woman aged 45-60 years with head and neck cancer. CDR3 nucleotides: TGTGCCAGCAGCCAAGAGGACTATGGCTACACCTTC. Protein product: CASSQEDYGYTF.